These 26 T cell receptor beta chains originate from one sample sequenced in a study of T cells after yellow fever vaccination (dated by TCRdb to about 2019). Library preparation employed 5' RACE. Sequencing relied on an Illumina NovaSeq 6000. The raw public reads went through TCRdb reprocessing: fastp at Q25, MiXCR clone calling, in-frame beta chains kept. Rows merge per CDR3 protein into single entries with the most common DNA and genes. Across this sample there are about 310,000 distinct CDR3 sequences, with around 3.6% seen only once. Less than 25% of the sample goes to the ten largest clones. According to the study, the label for this sample's treatment or condition signals: live attenuated yellow fever vaccine strain. The specimen comprised PBMCs, sampled on the day of the yellow fever booster vaccination. All receptors derive from a man younger than 35 who received the YFV17D yellow fever vaccine.

There are many counts of this clonotype. V and J are TRBV7-2 and TRBJ2-3; 9 bases align to TRBD2. The ends lost 4 bases at V and 2 bases at J; junction bases unmatched: 7. This CDR3 region has 16 residues. Germline assignment: CDR1 SGHTA and CDR2 FQGNSA. CDR3 sequence reads: CASSSTLAGNTDTQYF. The CDR3 DNA follows: TGTGCCAGCAGCTCCACCCTAGCGGGGAACACAGATACGCAGTATTTT. The whole variable domain, filled in from reference TRBV7-2 and TRBJ2-3, reads GAGVSQSPSNKVTEKGKDVELRCDPISGHTALYWYRQSLGQGLEFLIYFQGNSAPDKSGLPSDRFSAERTGGSVSTLTIQRTQQEDSAVYLCASSSTLAGNTDTQYFGPGTRLTVL.

This clonotype was recorded a few times. This rearrangement joins TRBV14 to TRBJ2-1; TRBD2 aligns across 7 bases. The CDR3 has 12 amino acids. Germline CDR1 and CDR2: SGHDN and FVKESK. Losses at the gene ends were 3 bases for V and 9 bases for J; bases not matched to a gene: 2. The CDR3 protein is CASSQGGTEQFF. CDR3 nucleotides: TGTGCCAGCAGCCAGGGGGGGACTGAGCAGTTCTTC.

This clonotype has only a few counts. The V call is TRBV20-1, the J call TRBJ1-1; tentative D call: TRBD1 (6 bases). This CDR3 contains 16 residues. Trimming shortened V by 2 bases and J by 0 bases, and 16 bases separated the two germline ends. CDR1 and CDR2 from the germline V gene are DFQATT and SNEGSKA (reference sequence). The CDR3 DNA reads TGCAGTGCTAGACCCCTCCAGGGGTGGGTGAACACTGAAGCTTTCTTT. Its protein product is CSARPLQGWVNTEAFF.

This clonotype was observed many times. V is TRBV6-4 and J is TRBJ2-1; 8 nucleotides match TRBD1. Germline lookup yields CDR1 MRHNA and CDR2 SNTAGT. J gave up 10 bases and V 6 bases, and 2 bases lay outside the gene matches. The CDR3 has 11 amino acids. CDR3 protein: CASRQGVEQFF. Here the CDR3 DNA reads TGTGCCAGCAGACAGGGGGTCGAGCAGTTCTTC.

In this sample, this clonotype turned up many times. This chain uses TRBV27 with TRBJ2-1; 7 bases line up with TRBD2. CDR1 is MNHEY and CDR2 is SMNVEV in the germline V gene (reference sequence). This CDR3 has 14 residues. V shed 8 bases and J 2 bases; nucleotides not matched to a gene: 6. The CDR3 reads CASCPGLPYNEQFF. In DNA form, the CDR3 reads TGTGCCAGCTGCCCGGGACTACCCTACAATGAGCAGTTCTTC.

This clonotype appeared a few times. The V and J genes are TRBV7-6 and TRBJ2-7; 9 bases line up with TRBD2. The junction had 7 bases not matched to a gene; V was cut back by 5 bases and J by 2 bases. This CDR3 is 15 amino acids long. Germline values: CDR1 SGHVS, CDR2 FNYEAQ. The CDR3 sequence is CASSRGGDATYEQYF. The DNA for the CDR3 is TGTGCCAGCAGCCGCGGGGGGGACGCCACCTACGAGCAGTACTTC.

At least ten counts were recorded for this clonotype. The chain employs TRBV6-5 and TRBJ2-1, with TRBD2 matching over 11 bases. V was clipped by 7 bases and J by 5 bases; unmatched bases: 10. Germline V gives CDR1 MNHEY, CDR2 SVGAGI. CDR3 length: 16 residues. The CDR3 region has the DNA TGTGCCAGCACCTCCTATCTAGCGGGGGGCAACAATGAGCAGTTCTTC. Translating gives CASTSYLAGGNNEQFF.

The chain combines TRBV11-3 with TRBJ2-1, with TRBD2 matching over 8 bases. Germline trimming cut 5 bases from V and 8 bases from J; bases unmatched to any gene: 14. The germline V gene encodes CDR1 SGHNT and CDR2 YENEEA. This CDR3 comprises 16 residues. CDR3 sequence reads: CASSRTPGLVSDEQFF. CDR3 nucleotide sequence: TGTGCCAGCAGCCGCACTCCGGGACTAGTTAGCGATGAGCAGTTCTTC. Filled out from reference TRBV11-3 and TRBJ2-1, the complete variable domain reads EAGVVQSPRYKIIEKKQPVAFWCNPISGHNTLYWYLQNLGQGPELLIRYENEEAVDDSQLPKDRFSAERLKGVDSTLKIQPAELGDSAVYLCASSRTPGLVSDEQFFGPGTRLTVL.

This clonotype showed up just a few times. CDR3: CASSQDHEQYF. CDR3 bases: TGTGCCAGCAGCCAAGACCACGAGCAGTACTTC. V is TRBV4-2 and J is TRBJ2-7; D remains ambiguous. The germline CDR1 and CDR2 sequences are LGHNA and YNFKEQ. V lost 0 bases and J 5 bases, leaving 2 bases between the germline ends. The CDR3 is 11 amino acids.

V is TRBV4-2 and J is TRBJ1-3; D is uncertain. Germline V lookup: CDR1 LGHNA, CDR2 YNFKEQ. Trimming took off 6 bases at V and 1 base at J, with 4 bases between the two ends. CDR3 length: 12 residues. The CDR3 loop reads CASRLSGNTIYF. CDR3 in DNA: TGTGCCAGCAGGTTATCTGGAAACACCATATATTTT.

This clonotype was seen repeatedly, ten times or more. The chain recombines TRBV15 with TRBJ2-7; the D is unclear. This CDR3 is built from 14 residues. Germline-derived CDR1 and CDR2 are LNHNV and YYDKDF (reference sequence). The V gene lost 0 bases and the J gene lost 1 base, with 7 bases spanning the gap. DNA for the CDR3: TGTGCCACCAGCAGAGATCGTGGGTCCTACGAGCAGTACGTC. It codes for CATSRDRGSYEQYV.

The rearrangement links TRBV15 to TRBJ2-7, with a tentative D call TRBD1 (6 bases). The CDR3 is made up of 15 amino acids. Trimming pared 0 bases from V and 2 bases from J, leaving 11 bases between. Germline V gene lookup returns CDR1 LNHNV and CDR2 YYDKDF (reference sequence). CDR3: CATSRDLTGTYEQYV. As DNA, the CDR3 is TGTGCCACCAGCAGAGATCTGACAGGAACCTACGAGCAGTACGTC.

The table lists this clonotype with a few counts. The rearrangement links TRBV18 to TRBJ2-7; no firm D call. Trimming cost V 0 bases and J 4 bases, with 7 bases left between them. Germline V CDR1 and CDR2: KGHSH, LQKENI. CDR3 length: 13 residues. CDR3 residues: CASSPPYSYEQYV. In nucleotides, the CDR3 is TGTGCCAGCTCACCACCGTACAGTTACGAGCAGTACGTC.

This clonotype was seen repeatedly, ten times or more. V is TRBV4-1 and J is TRBJ2-5; D remains ambiguous. Trimming pared 1 base from V and 6 bases from J, leaving 15 bases between. The CDR3 runs 15 residues. Germline V gene lookup returns CDR1 MGHRA and CDR2 YSYEKL. The DNA of the CDR3 is TGCGCCAGCAGCCAAGTTGGGTACATGGGCAAGACCCAGTACTTC. Translation gives CASSQVGYMGKTQYF.

This clonotype was seen at least ten times. The V call is TRBV11-2, the J call TRBJ2-2; D call uncertain. The CDR3 covers 13 residues. V lost 0 bases and J 5 bases, leaving 4 bases between the germline ends. CDR1 is SGHAT, CDR2 FQNNGV, per germline. CDR3 sequence: CASSLDQTGELFF. The CDR3 bases are TGTGCCAGCAGCTTAGACCAAACCGGGGAGCTGTTTTTT.

This clonotype was observed a few times. CDR3 coding DNA: TGCAGTGCAAGGGACGGCACTAATGAAAAACTGTTTTTT. Protein: CSARDGTNEKLFF. This rearrangement joins TRBV20-1 to TRBJ1-4; weak D call: TRBD1 (5 bases). The CDR3 has 13 residues. The ends were cut back, 6 bases at V and 2 bases at J, with 10 bases in the middle. The V gene's germline CDR1 is DFQATT and CDR2 SNEGSKA (reference sequence).

This sequence joins TRBV7-6 and TRBJ2-5; 11 bases are a match to TRBD1. The CDR3 is 14 residues long. Germline V gene sequence: CDR1 SGHVS, CDR2 FNYEAQ. The V segment lost 5 bases and the J segment 9 bases; nucleotides outside the gene matches: 8. The CDR3 region has the DNA TGTGCCAGCAGCCCAAAGGCGGGACAGGGGGCCCAGTACTTC. Amino acid sequence: CASSPKAGQGAQYF.

This clonotype was seen a few times. V is TRBV11-2 and J is TRBJ2-1, with 12 bases aligning to TRBD2. Germline V gives CDR1 SGHAT, CDR2 FQNNGV. This CDR3 has 14 residues. The J segment lost 10 bases and the V segment lost 5 bases, leaving 6 bases of the junction unmatched. The CDR3 DNA reads as TGTGCCAGCAGCGGACTAGCGGGGTTCGGGGAGCAGTTCTTC. Residues: CASSGLAGFGEQFF.

The table lists this clonotype with many counts. The chain uses TRBV10-3 and TRBJ1-5, with D hard to call. CDR1 is ENHRY, CDR2 SYGVKD, per germline. V was cut by 0 bases and J by 4 bases, with 13 bases left in between. The CDR3 has 16 residues. The CDR3 sequence: CAISESEVQLNQPQHF. The CDR3 nucleotides are TGTGCCATCAGTGAGTCTGAGGTTCAGCTTAATCAGCCCCAGCATTTT.

This chain links TRBV12-3 or TRBV12-4 with TRBJ2-5, with unresolved D. V was clipped by 2 bases and J by 1 base, with 20 bases between them. The CDR3 totals 18 residues. The CDR3 sequence is CASSLRLGSRLPQETQYF. The DNA for the CDR3 is TGTGCCAGCAGTTTACGTCTAGGGTCCAGACTTCCCCAAGAGACCCAGTACTTC.

In this sample, this clonotype turned up many times. The J gene is TRBJ1-1, the V gene TRBV5-8; D remains ambiguous. Germline CDR1 SGHTS, CDR2 YDEGEE. The CDR3 has 13 amino acids. Trimming stripped 2 bases from V and 1 base from J, with 6 bases between. CDR3 protein: CASSFSANTEAFF. Written as DNA, the CDR3 is TGTGCCAGCAGCTTCTCAGCGAACACTGAAGCTTTCTTT.

This clonotype was found many times. The CDR3 DNA reads TGTGCCAGCAGCCAAGCTGTACAGGGAAGGAGGGAGCTGTTTTTT. This gives the protein CASSQAVQGRRELFF. The J gene is TRBJ2-2, the V gene TRBV4-2, with TRBD1 as a possible D gene (6 bases). V gave up 1 base and J gave up 9 bases, with 15 bases separating them. There are 15 residues in the CDR3. Germline-derived CDR1 and CDR2 are LGHNA and YNFKEQ.

This clonotype was seen repeatedly, ten times or more. V and J are TRBV3-1 and TRBJ2-5; D not certain. The germline CDR1 and CDR2 sequences are LGHDT and YNNKEL (reference sequence). Between the trimmed V and J ends, which lost 4 bases and 6 bases, there was a span of 6 bases. The CDR3 has 11 residues. The CDR3 region has the DNA TGTGCCAGCAGCCTTGTTAAGACCCAGTACTTC. This encodes CASSLVKTQYF.

This clonotype turned up a few times. The chain uses TRBV30 and TRBJ1-5, with 8 nucleotides matching TRBD1. Trimming at V came to 0 bases and at J to 7 bases, leaving 8 bases not matched to a gene. Germline CDR1 GTSNPN, CDR2 SVGIG (reference sequence). This CDR3 contains 15 residues. The CDR3 coding sequence is TGTGCCTGGAGTGTGCGCGGACAGGGCGGACAGCCCCAGCATTTT. It codes for CAWSVRGQGGQPQHF.

This clonotype appeared many times. The chain has TRBV28 and TRBJ2-7; 11 bases agree with TRBD2. Germline-derived CDR1 and CDR2 are MDHEN and SYDVKM. The ends lost 6 bases at V and 0 bases at J; junction bases unmatched: 7. This CDR3 comprises 16 residues. CDR3 nucleotide sequence: TGTGCCAGCAGACCGGGACTAGCGGCAAACTCCTACGAGCAGTACGTC. It is translated as CASRPGLAANSYEQYV.

This clonotype was seen many times. The V and J genes are TRBV7-2 and TRBJ2-5; 7 positions agree with TRBD1. The CDR3 length is 14 residues. Germline loops: CDR1 SGHTA, CDR2 FQGNSA. Trimming at V came to 4 bases and at J to 1 base, leaving 3 bases not matched to a gene. This chain's CDR3 is CASSSTGSQETQYF. The CDR3 nucleotides are TGTGCCAGCAGCTCGACAGGGTCCCAAGAGACCCAGTACTTC.